Following are 25 T cell receptor beta chains from one sample sequenced in a study of T-cell reconstitution after alpha-beta-depleted transplantation in children. Unique molecular identifiers tagged the TCRbeta library. From the PCR reads, TCRdb called clonotypes with MiXCR, one entry per CDR3 protein. This table has around 200,000 distinct CDR3 sequences, approximately 8.4% appearing once. The sample was PBMCs, mostly from graft donor cells, taken 360 days after TCRalphabeta/CD19-depleted stem cell transplant. The receptors were gathered from a male patient aged 2-15 years who had a stem cell transplant for acute myeloid leukemia, so the T cells may come from the graft donor.

A few counts support this clonotype. CDR3: CSAWDRLYTGELFF. The CDR3 DNA sequence: TGCAGTGCGTGGGACAGATTATACACCGGGGAGCTGTTTTTT. The gene calls are TRBV20-1 and TRBJ2-2; 7 nucleotides line up with TRBD1. Germline trimming cut 6 bases from V and 3 bases from J; bases unmatched to any gene: 7. Germline V gives CDR1 DFQATT, CDR2 SNEGSKA (reference sequence). The CDR3 is 14 residues long.

This clonotype has only a few counts. The chain combines TRBV5-1 with TRBJ1-2; possibly TRBD1 for D (5 bases). The V end was cut by 0 bases, the J end by 2 bases, with 17 bases between. This CDR3 comprises 17 residues. The germline V gene has CDR1 SGHRS and CDR2 YFSETQ. The chain's CDR3 is CASSLAVSTAGNYGYTF. In DNA form, the CDR3 reads TGCGCCAGCAGCTTGGCAGTTTCGACAGCTGGGAACTATGGCTACACCTTC.

The V and J genes are TRBV29-1 and TRBJ2-5; 7 positions agree with TRBD2. With 4 bases clipped from V and 2 bases from J, the junction kept 10 bases outside the gene matches. Germline V CDR1 and CDR2: SQVTM, ANQGSEA. The CDR3 loop spans 15 amino acids. The CDR3 nucleotides are TGCAGCGTTGGGCGCCTAGCGGAGCTACAAGAGACCCAGTACTTC. Translating it yields CSVGRLAELQETQYF.

This clonotype was recorded at least ten times. The rearrangement links TRBV15 to TRBJ2-1; D unclear. CDR3 length: 13 amino acids. The ends were cut back, 5 bases at V and 8 bases at J, with 13 bases in the middle. The germline V gene encodes CDR1 LNHNV and CDR2 YYDKDF (reference sequence). The CDR3: CATSDPRYDEQFF. Here the CDR3 DNA reads TGTGCCACCAGCGATCCGAGGTACGATGAGCAGTTCTTC.

This clonotype was picked up many times. This chain links TRBV25-1 with TRBJ2-7, with 8 bases aligning to TRBD2. Trimming took 9 bases from V and 6 from J; bases not matched to a gene: 13. This CDR3 has 14 amino acids. Germline V gene sequence: CDR1 MGHDK, CDR2 SYGVNS. The CDR3 region has the DNA TGTGCCAGTGGAATTGGCAGCGGGAGTGTCGAGCAGTACTTC. It yields the protein CASGIGSGSVEQYF.

V gene TRBV2 combines with J gene TRBJ2-5, with TRBD2 identical over 8 bases. Germline-derived CDR1 and CDR2 are SNHLY and FYNNEI. Trimming cost V 6 bases and J 5 bases; bases outside gene matches: 14. The CDR3 is 16 residues long. The CDR3 DNA sequence: TGTGCCAGCAGACCGGGGAATAGCGGGATGGGTGAGACCCAGTACTTC. It is translated as CASRPGNSGMGETQYF.

In its sample, this clonotype was seen many times. This rearrangement joins TRBV29-1 to TRBJ2-5; D unclear. This CDR3 spans 14 amino acids. Germline values: CDR1 SQVTM, CDR2 ANQGSEA. V lost 4 bases and J 4 bases, leaving 16 bases between the germline ends. CDR3 nucleotides: TGCAGCGTTGCGGTAACCGAAGGGCGAGAGACCCAGTACTTC. Protein sequence: CSVAVTEGRETQYF.

This chain links TRBV20-1 with TRBJ2-1; 9 nucleotides line up with TRBD2. From germline, CDR1 is DFQATT and CDR2 SNEGSKA (reference sequence). The CDR3 is made up of 15 amino acids. The V segment lost 0 bases and the J segment 7 bases; nucleotides outside the gene matches: 7. In DNA, the CDR3 is TGCAGTGCTAGAGATTCGCCTAGCGGGGCGAATGAGCAGTTCTTC. This gives the protein CSARDSPSGANEQFF.

This clonotype appeared many times. V is TRBV12-3 or TRBV12-4 and J is TRBJ2-3; D may be TRBD1 or TRBD2 (7 bases each). V lost 3 bases to trimming and J lost 6 bases, with 13 bases between them. The CDR3 totals 14 residues. CDR3 coding DNA: TGTGCCAGCAGTTTCGGGCAGGGGGGGGATACGCAGTATTTT. It specifies CASSFGQGGDTQYF.

This clonotype was detected a few times. CDR3 loop: CASSIWTNTGELFF. The CDR3 bases are TGTGCCAGCAGTATATGGACGAACACCGGGGAGCTGTTTTTT. V gene TRBV6-1 combines with J gene TRBJ2-2; D remains ambiguous. Trimming stripped 5 bases from V and 0 bases from J, with 7 bases between. Germline loops: CDR1 MNHNS, CDR2 SASEGT. This CDR3 comprises 14 residues.

In this sample, this clonotype turned up a few times. This chain links TRBV9 with TRBJ2-1; D might be TRBD1 (5 bases). CDR1 and CDR2 (germline): SGDLS, YYNGEE. CDR3 length: 13 amino acids. Trimming removed 4 bases at V and 6 bases at J, with 11 bases between. For the CDR3, the DNA is TGTGCCAGCAGCTGGGGTAGGGGCAATGAGCAGTTCTTC. Its protein product is CASSWGRGNEQFF.

The chain has TRBV7-2 and TRBJ2-5, with D possibly TRBD1 on 5 matching bases. The CDR3 loop spans 15 amino acids. V was clipped by 0 bases and J by 4 bases, with 12 bases between them. CDR1 and CDR2 from the germline V gene are SGHTA and FQGNSA. This CDR3 is CASSLALGRGETQYF. The CDR3 DNA is TGTGCCAGCAGCTTAGCCCTCGGAAGGGGAGAGACCCAGTACTTC.

This clonotype has just a few counts. V is TRBV12-3 or TRBV12-4 and J is TRBJ1-5; D not certain. The CDR3 has 11 amino acids. Trimming stripped 4 bases from V and 9 bases from J, with 7 bases between. The DNA of the CDR3 is TGTGCCAGCAGTTCCGGTGGGCCCCAGCATTTT. Its protein is CASSSGGPQHF.

A remark on this clonotype: A clone one base away is much larger, so this may be a read error. The CDR3 does not close with the conserved phenylalanine or tryptophan, likely indicating a read error. This sequence joins TRBV4-1 and TRBJ1-5; tentative D call: TRBD1 (5 bases). Germline V CDR1 and CDR2: MGHRA, YSYEKL. Trimming removed 4 bases at V and 1 base at J, with 20 bases between. The CDR3 covers 18 residues. The CDR3 DNA follows: TGCGCCAGCAGCCTGGACGGGACTAACCCTTGGAGCAATCAGCCCCAGCATTCT. This encodes CASSLDGTNPWSNQPQHS.

The chain carries TRBV4-1 and TRBJ1-1, with D tentatively TRBD1 (6 bases). V was trimmed by 2 bases and J by 4 bases, leaving 11 bases between them. CDR1 MGHRA and CDR2 YSYEKL come from the germline V gene. The CDR3 is made up of 14 amino acids. CDR3 nucleotides: TGCGCCAGCAGCCAAAAAGGGGGTGGCACTGAAGCTTTCTTT. Encoded protein: CASSQKGGGTEAFF.

This clonotype has at least ten counts. This chain links TRBV29-1 with TRBJ2-4; D is uncertain. Trimming shortened V by 7 bases and J by 6 bases, and 10 bases separated the two germline ends. CDR1 is SQVTM and CDR2 is ANQGSEA in the germline V gene. This CDR3 has 11 amino acids. The CDR3 is CSGRQGNIQYF. In DNA, the CDR3 is TGCAGCGGCAGGCAAGGAAACATTCAGTACTTC.

V usage is TRBV30 and J usage is TRBJ2-2; D tentatively fits TRBD1 or TRBD2 (5 bases each). V lost 0 bases, J lost 0 bases, and 8 bases lay in between. This CDR3 has 15 residues. The germline gives CDR1 GTSNPN, CDR2 SVGIG (reference sequence). As DNA, the CDR3 is TGTGCCTGGAGTGTTGGGGGTACGAACACCGGGGAGCTGTTTTTT. Amino acid sequence: CAWSVGGTNTGELFF.

V gene TRBV10-3 combines with J gene TRBJ2-7; possibly TRBD1 or TRBD2 for D (5 bases each). The CDR3 is 13 amino acids. CDR1 ENHRY and CDR2 SYGVKD come from the germline V gene. The CDR3 DNA is TGTGCCATCAGTGAGGCCGGGGACGTAGGGCAGTGCGTC. Translation: CAISEAGDVGQCV.

This clonotype appeared many times. The chain has TRBV5-1 and TRBJ2-1; tentative D call: TRBD2 (5 bases). The CDR3 extends over 15 amino acids. Germline V gene sequence: CDR1 SGHRS, CDR2 YFSETQ. Trimming removed 2 bases at V and 0 bases at J, with 9 bases between. The CDR3 is CASSLEGGSYNEQFF. CDR3 bases: TGCGCCAGCAGCTTAGAAGGAGGCTCCTACAATGAGCAGTTCTTC.

This clonotype has a handful of counts. The chain combines TRBV15 with TRBJ2-5; D assignment may be TRBD1 or TRBD2 (6 bases each). The CDR3 extends over 15 amino acids. Germline-derived CDR1 and CDR2 are LNHNV and YYDKDF (reference sequence). Trimming shortened V by 1 base and J by 2 bases, and 11 bases separated the two germline ends. DNA for the CDR3: TGTGCCACCAGCAGAGTTCGGGGGCGGCAAGAGACCCAGTACTTC. Translated, it gives CATSRVRGRQETQYF. Combining the CDR3 with reference TRBV15 and TRBJ2-5 gives the whole variable domain DAMVIQNPRYQVTQFGKPVTLSCSQTLNHNVMYWYQQKSSQAPKLLFHYYDKDFNNEADTPDNFQSRRPNTSFCFLDIRSPGLGDTAMYLCATSRVRGRQETQYFGPGTRLLVL.

At least ten counts were recorded for this clonotype. V and J are TRBV7-6 and TRBJ2-1, with TRBD2 matching over 9 bases. Germline V gives CDR1 SGHVS, CDR2 FNYEAQ. Trimming removed 1 base from V and 4 bases from J; junction bases left unmatched: 11. CDR3 length: 18 amino acids. The CDR3 DNA is TGTGCCAGCAGCTTAGATCTGGATGGGCGGGAGGGGTACAATGAGCAGTTCTTC. It specifies CASSLDLDGREGYNEQFF.

This clonotype was seen repeatedly, ten times or more. The rearrangement joins TRBV27 to TRBJ2-7; D is uncertain. Germline V CDR1 and CDR2: MNHEY, SMNVEV (reference sequence). V lost 3 bases and J lost 2, with 11 bases in between. The CDR3 loop spans 14 amino acids. CDR3 sequence (DNA): TGTGCCAGCAGTTTCGAAAGAGGCCCCTACGAGCAGTACTTC. It yields the protein CASSFERGPYEQYF.

This clonotype was seen at least ten times. CDR3 nucleotide sequence: TGCAGTGCTAACCCAGGGGGGGAATCCTACGAGCAGTACTTC. Its protein is CSANPGGESYEQYF. This sequence joins TRBV20-1 and TRBJ2-7; D might be TRBD1 or TRBD2, each matching 7 bases. This CDR3 has 14 amino acids. V was shortened by 4 bases and J by 1 base, with 14 bases between the two germline ends. CDR1 and CDR2 (germline): DFQATT, SNEGSKA (reference sequence).

This clonotype was seen a handful of times. The chain couples TRBV7-2 to TRBJ2-3; 7 nucleotides align to TRBD1. The CDR3 covers 13 residues. Germline-derived CDR1 and CDR2 are SGHTA and FQGNSA. Germline trimming cut 5 bases from V and 5 bases from J; bases unmatched to any gene: 4. This chain's CDR3 is CASSPHRGDTQYF. The CDR3 DNA follows: TGTGCCAGCAGCCCGCACAGGGGAGATACGCAGTATTTT.

This clonotype was counted ten times or more. The rearrangement joins TRBV5-1 to TRBJ2-5, with D uncertain. V was shortened by 0 bases and J by 2 bases, with 8 bases between the two germline ends. The CDR3 is 14 amino acids. CDR1 is SGHRS and CDR2 is YFSETQ in the germline V gene. CDR3 in DNA: TGCGCCAGCAGCTTGGGGTCCGCGCAAGAGACCCAGTACTTC. It translates to CASSLGSAQETQYF.